These 9 T cell receptor beta chains came from one sample sequenced in a study of blood T cell repertoires in COVID-19. Libraries were prepared by immunoSEQ multiplex PCR; TCRdb keeps only in-frame clonotypes and omits some of them. The data show under 300,000 clones, roughly 86% seen once. The sample comprised peripheral blood. These receptors all stem from an older woman with active or convalescent COVID-19.

The chain employs TRBV7-9 and TRBJ2-7; a possible D gene is TRBD2 (5 bases). This CDR3 contains 12 residues. The V end lost 5 bases, the J end lost 2 bases, and 7 bases lay between the germline ends. Germline CDR1 SEHNR, CDR2 FQNEAQ (reference sequence). The CDR3 is CASSAGTYEQYF. CDR3 nucleotides: TGTGCCAGCAGCGCCGGGACCTACGAGCAGTACTTC.

The chain carries TRBV4-3 and TRBJ1-2; no definite D call. CDR1 LGHNA and CDR2 YSLEER come from the germline V gene. Trimming pared 0 bases from V and 5 bases from J, leaving 7 bases between. The CDR3 contains 13 residues. CDR3: CASSQEASYGYTF. DNA for the CDR3: TGCGCCAGCAGCCAAGAGGCTTCATATGGCTACACCTTC.

The rearrangement uses TRBV6-5 and TRBJ2-3; 9 bases align to TRBD2. In germline, CDR1 is MNHEY, CDR2 SVGAGI. V trimming: 0 bases; J trimming: 5 bases; junction bases outside the gene matches: 3. The CDR3 is made up of 15 amino acids. This chain's CDR3 is CASSYSGGGVDTQYF. In DNA, the CDR3 is TGTGCCAGCAGTTACTCAGGCGGGGGGGTAGATACGCAGTATTTT.

The J gene is TRBJ2-3, the V gene TRBV9, with 10 bases matching TRBD2. CDR3 size: 16 residues. The germline gives CDR1 SGDLS, CDR2 YYNGEE. Trimming removed 2 bases from V and 0 bases from J; junction bases left unmatched: 3. The CDR3 nucleotides are TGTGCCAGCAGCGTGTTTAGCGGGGGGAGCACAGATACGCAGTATTTT. Protein product: CASSVFSGGSTDTQYF.

The genes are TRBV4-2 and TRBJ1-3; D unresolved. This CDR3 contains 15 residues. Germline-derived CDR1 and CDR2 are LGHNA and YNFKEQ. V lost 0 bases and J 0 bases, leaving 6 bases between the germline ends. CDR3 DNA: TGTGCCAGCAGCCAAGATGCAGGCTCTGGAAACACCATATATTTT. Protein sequence: CASSQDAGSGNTIYF.

The rearrangement uses TRBV6-5 and TRBJ1-4; 7 nucleotides match TRBD1. The germline CDR1 and CDR2 sequences are MNHEY and SVGAGI. Trimming cost V 5 bases and J 3 bases; bases outside gene matches: 3. The CDR3 sequence is 14 residues long. The CDR3 spells CASSRGQPNEKLFF. Here the CDR3 DNA reads TGTGCCAGCAGTAGGGGACAGCCTAATGAAAAACTGTTTTTT.

This rearrangement joins TRBV6-5 to TRBJ1-4; D possibly corresponds to TRBD1 (6 bases). Germline CDR1 MNHEY, CDR2 SVGAGI. The CDR3 runs 15 residues. V lost 2 bases and J lost 7, with 14 bases in between. The CDR3 DNA reads TGTGCCAGCAGTTACGGCCGGGGGGCTGGTGAAAAACTGTTTTTT. This translates into CASSYGRGAGEKLFF.

This clone was seen more than once but under ten times. V and J are TRBV19 and TRBJ1-1; 8 bases match TRBD1. This CDR3 region has 16 residues. Germline V gene data show CDR1 as LNHDA and CDR2 as SQIVND (reference sequence). Losses at the gene ends were 7 bases for V and 3 bases for J; bases not matched to a gene: 13. The CDR3 loop reads CASMTDPRGPYTEAFF. Here the CDR3 DNA reads TGTGCCAGTATGACCGACCCCAGGGGGCCCTACACTGAAGCTTTCTTT.

This CDR3 reads CASSVAGSPGYQAYGYTF. The CDR3 DNA reads TGTGCCAGCAGCGTAGCGGGCAGCCCAGGGTACCAAGCCTATGGCTACACCTTC. The chain uses TRBV9 and TRBJ1-2, with a possible D match to TRBD1 (5 bases). The CDR3 is 18 amino acids. Germline V gives CDR1 SGDLS, CDR2 YYNGEE. With 0 bases removed from V and 4 bases from J, the gap between germline ends came to 22 bases.